This TCR beta chain stems from a study of CD8 T cells in cerebrospinal fluid in Alzheimer's disease. The CDR3 runs to 13 residues. In germline, CDR1 is MDHEN, CDR2 SYDVKM. From the 10x single-cell sequencing reads, TCRdb lists one entry per CDR3 protein and no DNA. Recorded here are 1,000 or so distinct CDR3 sequences; the top ten clones represent under 8.5%. Measured by frequency, this clonotype is medium-sized. This TCR was recovered from a human donor with Alzheimer's disease. The gene calls are TRBV28 and TRBJ2-1; TCRdb proposes TRBD2, but this gene call is untestable without DNA. Sequenced material: cerebrospinal fluid. CDR3 in amino acids: CASRVAGGDEQFF.